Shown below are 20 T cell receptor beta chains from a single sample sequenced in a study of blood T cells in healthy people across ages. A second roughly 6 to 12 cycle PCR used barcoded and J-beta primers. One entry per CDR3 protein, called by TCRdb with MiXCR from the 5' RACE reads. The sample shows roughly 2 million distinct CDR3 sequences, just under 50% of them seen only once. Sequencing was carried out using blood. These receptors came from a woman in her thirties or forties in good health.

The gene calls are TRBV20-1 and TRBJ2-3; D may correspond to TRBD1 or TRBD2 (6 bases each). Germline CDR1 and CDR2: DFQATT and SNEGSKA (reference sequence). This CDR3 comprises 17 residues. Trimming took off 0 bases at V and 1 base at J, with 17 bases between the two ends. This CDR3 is CSAREQRRGFGTDTQYF. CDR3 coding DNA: TGCAGTGCTAGAGAACAACGGAGGGGGTTTGGCACAGATACGCAGTATTTT.

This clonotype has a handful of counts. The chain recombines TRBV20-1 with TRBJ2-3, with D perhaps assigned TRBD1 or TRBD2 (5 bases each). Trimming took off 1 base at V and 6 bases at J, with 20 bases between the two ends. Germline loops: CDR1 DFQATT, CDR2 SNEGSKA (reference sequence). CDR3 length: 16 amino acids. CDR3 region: CSARAPLGGAFDTQYF. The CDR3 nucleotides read TGCAGTGCTAGAGCCCCACTTGGGGGAGCATTTGATACGCAGTATTTT.

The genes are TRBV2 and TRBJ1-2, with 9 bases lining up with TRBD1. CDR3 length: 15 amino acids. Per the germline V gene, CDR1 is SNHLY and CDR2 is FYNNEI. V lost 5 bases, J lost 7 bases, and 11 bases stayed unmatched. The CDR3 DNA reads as TGTGCCAGCAGTAAGGGACAGGGAAGATTGGGTGGCTACACCTTC. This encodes CASSKGQGRLGGYTF.

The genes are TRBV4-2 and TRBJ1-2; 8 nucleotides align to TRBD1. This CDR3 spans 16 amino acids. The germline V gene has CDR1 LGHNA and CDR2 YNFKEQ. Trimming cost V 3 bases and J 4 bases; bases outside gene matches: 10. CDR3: CASSQDHRGASYGYTF. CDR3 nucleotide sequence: TGTGCCAGCAGCCAGGACCACAGGGGGGCCTCCTATGGCTACACCTTC.

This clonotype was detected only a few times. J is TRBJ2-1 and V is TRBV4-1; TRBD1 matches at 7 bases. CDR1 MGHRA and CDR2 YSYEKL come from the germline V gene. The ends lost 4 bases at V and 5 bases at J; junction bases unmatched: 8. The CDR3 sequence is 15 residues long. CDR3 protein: CASSLAGTEDNEQFF. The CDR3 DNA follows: TGCGCCAGCAGCCTAGCCGGGACAGAAGACAATGAGCAGTTCTTC.

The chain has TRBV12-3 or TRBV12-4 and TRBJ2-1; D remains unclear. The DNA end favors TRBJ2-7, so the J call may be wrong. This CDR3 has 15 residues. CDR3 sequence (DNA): TGTGCCAGCAGTTTTGAGCCCCGTGGGTACAATGAGCAGTACTTC. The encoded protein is CASSFEPRGYNEQYF.

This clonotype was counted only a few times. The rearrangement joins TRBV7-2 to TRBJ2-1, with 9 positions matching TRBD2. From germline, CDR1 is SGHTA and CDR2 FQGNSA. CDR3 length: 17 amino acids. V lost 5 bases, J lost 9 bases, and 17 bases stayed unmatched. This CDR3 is CASSPRGGGAKFSEQFF. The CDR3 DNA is TGTGCCAGCAGCCCTAGGGGCGGGGGGGCGAAATTCAGTGAGCAGTTCTTC.

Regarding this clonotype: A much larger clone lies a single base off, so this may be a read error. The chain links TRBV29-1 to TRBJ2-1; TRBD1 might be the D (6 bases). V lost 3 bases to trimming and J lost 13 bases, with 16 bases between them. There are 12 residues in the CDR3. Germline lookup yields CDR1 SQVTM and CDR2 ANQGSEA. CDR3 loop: CSVDRGQETQFF. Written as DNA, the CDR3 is TGCAGCGTTGACAGGGGCCAAGAGACCCAGTTCTTC.

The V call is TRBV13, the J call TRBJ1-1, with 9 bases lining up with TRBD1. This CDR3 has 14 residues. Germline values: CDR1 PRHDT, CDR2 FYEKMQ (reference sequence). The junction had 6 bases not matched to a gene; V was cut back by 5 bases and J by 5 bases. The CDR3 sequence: CASSPGTGLTEAFF. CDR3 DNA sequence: TGTGCCAGCAGCCCCGGGACAGGGTTGACTGAAGCTTTCTTT.

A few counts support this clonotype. CDR3 sequence (DNA): TGTGCCAGCAGCGACAGGGAGGAGGAGACCCAGTACTTC. This codes for CASSDREEETQYF. The V gene is TRBV7-9, the J gene TRBJ2-4, with TRBD1 as a possible D gene (7 bases). The J call is uncertain, as TRBJ2-5 better fits the DNA end. This CDR3 spans 13 amino acids. Per germline, CDR1 SEHNR and CDR2 FQNEAQ (reference sequence).

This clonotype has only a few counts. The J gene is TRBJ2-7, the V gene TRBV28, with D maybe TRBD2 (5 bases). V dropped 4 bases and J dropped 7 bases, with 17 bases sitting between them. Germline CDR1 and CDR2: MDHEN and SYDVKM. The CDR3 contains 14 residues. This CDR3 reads CASSYPRPRREQYF. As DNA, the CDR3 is TGTGCCAGCAGTTACCCCCGCCCGAGGAGGGAGCAGTACTTC. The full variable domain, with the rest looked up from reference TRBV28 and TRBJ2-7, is DVKVTQSSRYLVKRTGEKVFLECVQDMDHENMFWYRQDPGLGLRLIYFSYDVKMKEKGDIPEGYSVSREKKERFSLILESASTNQTSMYLCASSYPRPRREQYFGPGTRLTVT.

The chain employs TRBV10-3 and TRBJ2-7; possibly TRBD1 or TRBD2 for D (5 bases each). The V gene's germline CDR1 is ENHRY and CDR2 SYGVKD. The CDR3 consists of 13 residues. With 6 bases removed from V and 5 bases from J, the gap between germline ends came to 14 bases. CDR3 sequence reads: CAISGIGDDEQYF. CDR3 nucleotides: TGTGCCATCAGCGGGATAGGGGACGACGAGCAGTACTTC.

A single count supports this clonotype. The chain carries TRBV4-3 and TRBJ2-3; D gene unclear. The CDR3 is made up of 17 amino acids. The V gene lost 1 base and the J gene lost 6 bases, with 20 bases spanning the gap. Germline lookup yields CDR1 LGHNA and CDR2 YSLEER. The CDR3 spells CASSQGEAGVVWDTQYF. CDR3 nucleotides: TGCGCCAGCAGCCAAGGAGAAGCCGGAGTTGTATGGGATACGCAGTATTTT.

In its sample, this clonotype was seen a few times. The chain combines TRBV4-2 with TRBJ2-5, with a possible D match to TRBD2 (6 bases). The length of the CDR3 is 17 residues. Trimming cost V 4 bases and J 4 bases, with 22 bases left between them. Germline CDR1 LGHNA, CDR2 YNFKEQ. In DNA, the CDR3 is TGTGCCAGCAGCCCACCAACCTCCCCGACTAGGGCAGAGACCCAGTACTTC. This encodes CASSPPTSPTRAETQYF.

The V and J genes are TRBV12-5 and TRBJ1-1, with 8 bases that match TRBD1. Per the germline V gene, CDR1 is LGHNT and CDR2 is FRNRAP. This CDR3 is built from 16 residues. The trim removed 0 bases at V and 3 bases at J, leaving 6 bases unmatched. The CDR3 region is CASGLVQDRVDTEAFF. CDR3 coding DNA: TGTGCTAGTGGTTTGGTGCAGGACAGGGTCGACACTGAAGCTTTCTTT.

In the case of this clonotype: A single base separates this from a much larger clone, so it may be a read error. CDR3 bases: TGCGCCGGCAGCCACGATTGGGGGGCCGAGCAGTACTTC. Its translation: CAGSHDWGAEQYF. The chain uses TRBV4-3 and TRBJ2-7; the D gene could be TRBD1 or TRBD2 (6 bases each). The length of the CDR3 is 13 residues. CDR1 is LGHNA, CDR2 YSLEER, per germline.

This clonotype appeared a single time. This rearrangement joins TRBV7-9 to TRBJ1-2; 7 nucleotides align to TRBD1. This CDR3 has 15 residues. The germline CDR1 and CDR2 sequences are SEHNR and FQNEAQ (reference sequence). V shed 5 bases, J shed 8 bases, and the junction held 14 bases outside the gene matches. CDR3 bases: TGTGCCAGCAGCCGAGACTCGACAGGGATTCGCGGCTACACCTTC. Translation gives CASSRDSTGIRGYTF.

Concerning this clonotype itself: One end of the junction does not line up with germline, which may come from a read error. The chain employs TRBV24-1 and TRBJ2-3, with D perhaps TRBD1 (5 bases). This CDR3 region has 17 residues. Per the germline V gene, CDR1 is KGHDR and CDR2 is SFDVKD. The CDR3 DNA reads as TGTGCCACCAGAGATTTAGGACGGGCAGGGAGCACAGATACGCAGTATTTT. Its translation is CATRDLGRAGSTDTQYF.

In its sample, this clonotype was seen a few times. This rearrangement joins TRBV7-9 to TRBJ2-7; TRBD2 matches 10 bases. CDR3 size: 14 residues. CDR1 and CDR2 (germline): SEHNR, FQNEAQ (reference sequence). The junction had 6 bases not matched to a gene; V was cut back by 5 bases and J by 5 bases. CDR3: CASSQGLARHEQYF. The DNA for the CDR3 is TGTGCCAGCAGCCAGGGACTAGCGCGGCACGAGCAGTACTTC. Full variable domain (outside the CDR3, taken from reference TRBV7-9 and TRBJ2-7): DTGVSQNPRHKITKRGQNVTFRCDPISEHNRLYWYRQTLGQGPEFLTYFQNEAQLEKSRLLSDRFSAERPKGSFSTLEIQRTEQGDSAMYLCASSQGLARHEQYFGPGTRLTVT.

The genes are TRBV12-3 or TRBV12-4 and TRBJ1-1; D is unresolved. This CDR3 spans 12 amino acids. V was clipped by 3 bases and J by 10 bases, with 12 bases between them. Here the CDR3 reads CASSFNPPGAFF. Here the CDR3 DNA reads TGTGCCAGCAGTTTTAACCCCCCGGGAGCTTTCTTT.